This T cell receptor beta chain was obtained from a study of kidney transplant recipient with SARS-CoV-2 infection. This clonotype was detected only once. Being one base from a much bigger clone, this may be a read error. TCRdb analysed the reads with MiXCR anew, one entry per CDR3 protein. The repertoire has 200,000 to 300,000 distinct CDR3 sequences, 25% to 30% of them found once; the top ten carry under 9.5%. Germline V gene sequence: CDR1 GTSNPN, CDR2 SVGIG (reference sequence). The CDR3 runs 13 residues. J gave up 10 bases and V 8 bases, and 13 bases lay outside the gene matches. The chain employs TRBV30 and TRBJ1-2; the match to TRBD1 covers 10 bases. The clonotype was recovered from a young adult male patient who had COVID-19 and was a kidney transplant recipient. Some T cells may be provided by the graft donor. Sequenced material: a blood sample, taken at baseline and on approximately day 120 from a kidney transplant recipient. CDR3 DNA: TGTGCCAGCCTAGGGACAGGGGTTCATGACTACACCTTC. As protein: CASLGTGVHDYTF. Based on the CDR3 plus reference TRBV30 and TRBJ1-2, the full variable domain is SQTIHQWPATLVQPVGSPLSLECTVEGTSNPNLYWYRQAAGRGLQLLFYSVGIGQISSEVPQNLSASRPQDRQFILSSKKLLLSDSGFYLCASLGTGVHDYTFGSGTRLTVV.